The 23 T cell receptor beta chains below all came from one sample that was sequenced in a study of blood T cell repertoires in COVID-19. Generated by immunoSEQ multiplex PCR, the TCRdb table keeps only in-frame clones and is missing some. This sample has approximately 70,000 clones, with 82% found just once. Sequenced input: peripheral blood. Receptor source: a woman of 80 years or more with acute or convalescent COVID-19.

This rearrangement joins TRBV4-3 to TRBJ1-2; D remains ambiguous. Trimming took off 0 bases at V and 7 bases at J, with 12 bases between the two ends. Germline assignment: CDR1 LGHNA and CDR2 YSLEER. This CDR3 has 14 amino acids. The CDR3: CASSQETQFGGYTF. The CDR3 DNA reads TGCGCCAGCAGCCAAGAAACACAGTTTGGTGGCTACACCTTC.

This chain joins TRBV11-2 and TRBJ2-5; perhaps TRBD2 as D (5 bases). V lost 4 bases and J lost 7, with 13 bases in between. The CDR3 sequence is 13 residues long. CDR1 is SGHAT and CDR2 is FQNNGV in the germline V gene. CDR3 region: CASSYNSGRTQYF. DNA of the CDR3: TGTGCCAGCAGCTATAACTCGGGGAGGACCCAGTACTTC.

This clone has a handful of counts. The chain has TRBV6-5 and TRBJ2-7, with 9 bases matching TRBD2. The CDR3 consists of 16 residues. The germline V gene encodes CDR1 MNHEY and CDR2 SVGAGI. Trimming cost V 2 bases and J 2 bases; bases outside gene matches: 7. Here the CDR3 DNA reads TGTGCCAGCAGTTACGGTAGCGGGAGTTCGCCCTACGAGCAGTACTTC. Amino acid sequence: CASSYGSGSSPYEQYF.

The CDR3 region is CASSAGRGLREKLFF. CDR3 nucleotides: TGTGCCAGCAGTGCCGGGAGGGGGCTGCGTGAAAAACTGTTTTTT. J is TRBJ1-4 and V is TRBV28; 7 bases fit TRBD1. V was pared by 5 bases and J by 7 bases, with 10 bases of the junction left unmatched. CDR3 length: 15 residues. Germline lookup yields CDR1 MDHEN and CDR2 SYDVKM.

The V call is TRBV12-3 or TRBV12-4, the J call TRBJ2-1, with D unclear. V gave up 5 bases and J gave up 3 bases, with 5 bases separating them. The CDR3 spans 12 residues. CDR3 DNA: TGTGCCAGCAGTCCCCGCTACAATGAGCAGTTCTTC. Residues: CASSPRYNEQFF.

The J gene is TRBJ2-5, the V gene TRBV7-9; TRBD1 is a possible D gene (5 bases). V was trimmed by 1 base and J by 4 bases, leaving 10 bases between them. This CDR3 comprises 14 residues. Germline loops: CDR1 SEHNR, CDR2 FQNEAQ (reference sequence). The CDR3 region has the DNA TGTGCCAGCAGCTTAGTGGCAGGGCTAGAGACCCAGTACTTC. Residues: CASSLVAGLETQYF.

The chain couples TRBV5-5 to TRBJ1-1; D ambiguous. In germline, CDR1 is SGHKS, CDR2 YYEKEE (reference sequence). CDR3 length equals 14 residues. Trimming left V 0 bases short and J 2 bases short, with 8 bases between. The CDR3 region is CASSLGLTNTEAFF. The CDR3 coding sequence is TGTGCCAGCAGCTTGGGTCTAACTAACACTGAAGCTTTCTTT.

This clone was seen just once. The chain carries TRBV11-1 and TRBJ1-1; no reliable D call. V was shortened by 3 bases and J by 0 bases, with 8 bases between the two germline ends. Germline assignment: CDR1 SGHAT and CDR2 FQDESV (reference sequence). The length of the CDR3 is 14 residues. CDR3 amino acids: CASSFYSLNTEAFF. The CDR3 coding sequence is TGTGCCAGCAGCTTTTACAGCTTGAACACTGAAGCTTTCTTT.

V and J are TRBV19 and TRBJ1-1; D not certain. The CDR3 runs to 12 residues. V lost 3 bases and J lost 11, with 13 bases in between. From germline, CDR1 is LNHDA and CDR2 SQIVND (reference sequence). CDR3 sequence: CASSIQAGRAFF. The DNA of the CDR3 is TGTGCCAGTAGTATTCAGGCAGGCCGGGCTTTCTTT.

The rearrangement uses TRBV4-1 and TRBJ2-1; TRBD2 might be the D (5 bases). Per germline, CDR1 MGHRA and CDR2 YSYEKL. Trimming removed 5 bases from V and 15 bases from J, with 20 bases in between. The CDR3 spans 13 residues. Here the CDR3 reads CASSGLLESVLFF. In DNA form, the CDR3 reads TGCGCCAGCAGCGGCCTACTAGAGTCGGTGCTGTTCTTC.

This rearrangement joins TRBV15 to TRBJ2-5, with 9 positions matching TRBD2. The CDR3 length is 16 residues. V dropped 2 bases and J dropped 5; count of bases not matched to a gene: 9. Germline loops: CDR1 LNHNV, CDR2 YYDKDF (reference sequence). The DNA for the CDR3 is TGTGCCACCAGCAGAACTTTAGCGGGAGTCCGGGAGACCCAGTACTTC. This gives the protein CATSRTLAGVRETQYF. The complete variable domain, with remaining parts taken from reference TRBV15 and TRBJ2-5, reads DAMVIQNPRYQVTQFGKPVTLSCSQTLNHNVMYWYQQKSSQAPKLLFHYYDKDFNNEADTPDNFQSRRPNTSFCFLDIRSPGLGDTAMYLCATSRTLAGVRETQYFGPGTRLLVL.

The chain joins TRBV5-4 to TRBJ2-2; D not certain. The CDR3 loop spans 15 amino acids. CDR1 and CDR2 from the germline V gene are SGHNT and YYREEE (reference sequence). V was shortened by 1 base and J by 7 bases, with 14 bases between the two germline ends. As DNA, the CDR3 is TGTGCCAGCAGCTTGATAGATGGTAACGACGGGGAGCTGTTTTTT. The encoded protein is CASSLIDGNDGELFF.

A few counts support this clone. In DNA, the CDR3 is TGTGCCACCAGCAGAGATCGGAGTGAAAAACTGTTTTTT. The encoded protein is CATSRDRSEKLFF. The chain has TRBV15 and TRBJ1-4; D is unclear. Trimming pared 0 bases from V and 7 bases from J, leaving 6 bases between. The CDR3 has 13 residues. Per the germline V gene, CDR1 is LNHNV and CDR2 is YYDKDF (reference sequence). Looking up the rest from reference TRBV15 and TRBJ1-4 gives the full variable domain: DAMVIQNPRYQVTQFGKPVTLSCSQTLNHNVMYWYQQKSSQAPKLLFHYYDKDFNNEADTPDNFQSRRPNTSFCFLDIRSPGLGDTAMYLCATSRDRSEKLFFGSGTQLSVL.

The chain links TRBV2 to TRBJ2-3; D gene uncertain. The V and J ends lost 8 bases and 4 bases respectively, with 16 bases between them. Germline CDR1 SNHLY, CDR2 FYNNEI. The CDR3 length is 14 residues. The CDR3 reads CASAPPPRADTQYF. DNA of the CDR3: TGTGCCAGCGCGCCCCCACCCCGAGCAGATACGCAGTATTTT.

The chain combines TRBV4-3 with TRBJ1-4; TRBD1 is a possible D gene (5 bases). Trimming left V 0 bases short and J 0 bases short, with 11 bases between. This CDR3 is 17 amino acids long. Germline lookup yields CDR1 LGHNA and CDR2 YSLEER. This CDR3 reads CASSQDNSGATNEKLFF. In DNA form, the CDR3 reads TGCGCCAGCAGCCAAGACAACTCGGGGGCAACTAATGAAAAACTGTTTTTT.

The V call is TRBV10-3, the J call TRBJ2-3, with 8 nucleotides matching TRBD2. J was trimmed by 4 bases and V by 6 bases; bases with no gene match: 3. CDR1 is ENHRY, CDR2 SYGVKD, per germline. The CDR3 extends over 13 amino acids. DNA for the CDR3: TGTGCCATCAGCCCGGGAGGGGCAGATACGCAGTATTTT. Translating gives CAISPGGADTQYF.

This clone has only one observation. The chain recombines TRBV24-1 with TRBJ1-2, with no clear D. V was clipped by 10 bases and J by 0 bases, with 11 bases between them. The CDR3 contains 13 residues. Germline loops: CDR1 KGHDR, CDR2 SFDVKD. Here the CDR3 reads CATRGAPNYGYTF. Written as DNA, the CDR3 is TGTGCCACGCGCGGCGCCCCTAACTATGGCTACACCTTC.

This clone was picked up one time. The J gene is TRBJ1-6, the V gene TRBV28; D might be TRBD1 (6 bases). CDR1 is MDHEN and CDR2 is SYDVKM in the germline V gene. The CDR3 totals 15 residues. V lost 6 bases, J lost 2 bases, and 11 bases lay in between. DNA of the CDR3: TGTGCCAGCAGGCCAACAGGGACCTATAATTCACCCCTCCACTTT. Protein product: CASRPTGTYNSPLHF.

The chain links TRBV12-2 to TRBJ2-7; the DNA was not compared with TRBD2, the D call given in the table. TRBV12-2 is noted as a pseudogene. The CDR3 extends over 20 amino acids. CDR3 DNA sequence: TGTGCAAGTCGCACCACCCCCTCGGGCTTGGGACTAGCGGGACCGTACGAGCAGTACTTC. This codes for CASRTTPSGLGLAGPYEQYF.

This chain uses TRBV24-1 with TRBJ2-2; 7 nucleotides match TRBD1. Losses at the gene ends were 6 bases for V and 0 bases for J; bases not matched to a gene: 9. The germline V gene encodes CDR1 KGHDR and CDR2 SFDVKD. The CDR3 sequence is 17 residues long. The CDR3 protein is CATSNSWDRTNTGELFF. The CDR3 DNA reads TGTGCCACCAGTAATTCATGGGACAGAACGAACACCGGGGAGCTGTTTTTT.

The chain links TRBV4-3 to TRBJ1-5; maybe TRBD1 (5 bases). Germline CDR1 is LGHNA and CDR2 is YSLEER. The CDR3 is 15 residues long. V gave up 0 bases and J gave up 10 bases, with 16 bases separating them. The CDR3 region is CASSQDRVPQTPQHF. CDR3 DNA sequence: TGCGCCAGCAGCCAAGACAGGGTGCCCCAGACTCCCCAGCATTTT.

This chain joins TRBV18 and TRBJ2-2, with D hard to call. Trimming removed 6 bases from V and 7 bases from J, with 21 bases in between. CDR1 and CDR2 (germline): KGHSH, LQKENI. The length of the CDR3 is 16 residues. This CDR3 is CASSRAHSEGGGELFF. DNA for the CDR3: TGTGCCAGCTCTCGAGCCCATTCGGAAGGCGGCGGGGAGCTGTTTTTT.

This chain joins TRBV28 and TRBJ1-1, with 9 bases matching TRBD1. Germline CDR1 is MDHEN and CDR2 is SYDVKM. V gave up 4 bases and J gave up 4 bases; unmatched junction bases: 4. This CDR3 is built from 14 residues. CDR3 sequence: CASSSGQGGTEAFF. The DNA of the CDR3 is TGTGCCAGCAGTTCGGGACAGGGAGGCACTGAAGCTTTCTTT.